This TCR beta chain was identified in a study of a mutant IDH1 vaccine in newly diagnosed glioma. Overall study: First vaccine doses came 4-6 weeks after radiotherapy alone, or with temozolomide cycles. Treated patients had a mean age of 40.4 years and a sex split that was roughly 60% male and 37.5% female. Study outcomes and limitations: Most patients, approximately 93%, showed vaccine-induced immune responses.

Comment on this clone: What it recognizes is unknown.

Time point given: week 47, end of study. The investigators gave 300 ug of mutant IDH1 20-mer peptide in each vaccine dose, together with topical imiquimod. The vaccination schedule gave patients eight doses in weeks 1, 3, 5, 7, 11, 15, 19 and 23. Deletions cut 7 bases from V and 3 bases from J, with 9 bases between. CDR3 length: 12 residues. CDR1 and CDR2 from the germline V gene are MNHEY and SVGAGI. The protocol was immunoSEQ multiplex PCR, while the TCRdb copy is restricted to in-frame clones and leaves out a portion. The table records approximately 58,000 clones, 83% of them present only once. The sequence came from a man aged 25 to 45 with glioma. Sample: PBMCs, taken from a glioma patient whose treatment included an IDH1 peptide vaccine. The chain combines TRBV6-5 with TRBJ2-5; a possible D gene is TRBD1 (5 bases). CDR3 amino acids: CASTQGEETQYF. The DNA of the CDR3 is TGTGCCAGCACCCAGGGTGAAGAGACCCAGTACTTC.